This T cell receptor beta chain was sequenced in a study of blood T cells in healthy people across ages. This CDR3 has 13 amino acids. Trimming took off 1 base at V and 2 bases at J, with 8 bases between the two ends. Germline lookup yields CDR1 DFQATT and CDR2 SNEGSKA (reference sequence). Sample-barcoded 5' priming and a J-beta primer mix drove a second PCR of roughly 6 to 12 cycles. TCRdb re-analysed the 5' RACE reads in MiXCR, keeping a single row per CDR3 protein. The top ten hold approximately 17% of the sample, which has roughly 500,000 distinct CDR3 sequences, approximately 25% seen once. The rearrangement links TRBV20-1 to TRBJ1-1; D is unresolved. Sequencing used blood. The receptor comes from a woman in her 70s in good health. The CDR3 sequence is CSARAPGNTEAFF. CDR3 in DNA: TGCAGTGCTAGAGCCCCCGGCAACACTGAAGCTTTCTTT.